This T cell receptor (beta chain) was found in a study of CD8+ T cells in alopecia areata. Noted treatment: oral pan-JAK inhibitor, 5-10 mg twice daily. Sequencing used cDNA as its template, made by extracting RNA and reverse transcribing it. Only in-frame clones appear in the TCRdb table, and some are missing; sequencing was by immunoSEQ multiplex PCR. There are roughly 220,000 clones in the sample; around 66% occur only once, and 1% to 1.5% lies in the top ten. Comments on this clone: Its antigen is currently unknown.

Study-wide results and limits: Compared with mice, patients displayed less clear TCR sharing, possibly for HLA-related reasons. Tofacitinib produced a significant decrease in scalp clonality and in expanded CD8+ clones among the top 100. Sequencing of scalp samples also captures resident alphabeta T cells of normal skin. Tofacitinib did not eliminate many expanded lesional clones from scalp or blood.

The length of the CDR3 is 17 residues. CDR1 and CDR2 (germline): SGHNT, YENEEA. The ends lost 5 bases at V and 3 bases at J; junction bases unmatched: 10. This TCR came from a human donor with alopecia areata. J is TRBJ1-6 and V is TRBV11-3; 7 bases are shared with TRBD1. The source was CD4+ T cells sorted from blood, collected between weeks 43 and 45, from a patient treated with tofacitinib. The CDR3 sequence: CASSPNRGQVYNSPLHF. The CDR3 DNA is TGTGCCAGCAGCCCGAACCGCGGACAGGTCTATAATTCACCCCTCCACTTT.